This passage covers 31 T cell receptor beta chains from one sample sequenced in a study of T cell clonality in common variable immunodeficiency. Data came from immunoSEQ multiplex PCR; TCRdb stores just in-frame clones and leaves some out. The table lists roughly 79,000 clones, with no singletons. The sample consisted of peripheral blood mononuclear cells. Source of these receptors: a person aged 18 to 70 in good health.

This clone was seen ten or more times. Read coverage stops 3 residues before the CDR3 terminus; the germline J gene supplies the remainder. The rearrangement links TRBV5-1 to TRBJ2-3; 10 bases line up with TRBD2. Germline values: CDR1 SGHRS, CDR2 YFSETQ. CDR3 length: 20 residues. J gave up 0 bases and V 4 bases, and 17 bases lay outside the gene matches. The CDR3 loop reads CASSTRLGLAGARSTDTQYF. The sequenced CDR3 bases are TGCGCCAGCAGCACGCGACTGGGGCTAGCGGGAGCCCGGAGCACAGATACG.

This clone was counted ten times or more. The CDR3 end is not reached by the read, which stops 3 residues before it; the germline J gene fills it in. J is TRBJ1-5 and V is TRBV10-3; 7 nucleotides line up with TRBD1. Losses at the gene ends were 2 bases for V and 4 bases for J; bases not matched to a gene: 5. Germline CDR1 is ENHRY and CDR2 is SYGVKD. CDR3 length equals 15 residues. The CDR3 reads CAISETGVGNQPQHF. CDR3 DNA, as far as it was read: TGTGCCATCAGTGAGACAGGGGTAGGGAATCAGCCC.

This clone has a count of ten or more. CDR3 sequence reads: CASSLKRGQGSETQYF. CDR3 DNA, as far as it was read: TGTGCCAGCAGCTTAAAGAGGGGACAGGGGTCGGAGACC. The chain uses TRBV7-6 and TRBJ2-5, with 10 bases matching TRBD1. The missing CDR3 end, 3 residues past where the read stops, is filled in from the germline J gene. Unmatched junction bases numbered 8, after V lost 2 bases and J lost 5 bases. The CDR3 extends over 16 amino acids. Germline V CDR1 and CDR2: SGHVS, FNYEAQ.

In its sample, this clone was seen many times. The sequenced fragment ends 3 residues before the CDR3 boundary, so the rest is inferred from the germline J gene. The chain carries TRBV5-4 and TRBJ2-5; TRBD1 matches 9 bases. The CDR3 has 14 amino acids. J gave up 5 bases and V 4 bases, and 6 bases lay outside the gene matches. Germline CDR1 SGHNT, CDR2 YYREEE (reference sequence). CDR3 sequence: CASSMGQGVETQYF. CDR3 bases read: TGTGCCAGCAGCATGGGACAGGGAGTGGAGACC.

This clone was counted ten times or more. CDR3 DNA, as far as it was read: TGTGCCAGCGGATATACGGGCGGGAACAATGAG. This codes for CASGYTGGNNE. The whole CDR3 protein reads CASGYTGGNNEQFF. V is TRBV2 and J is TRBJ2-1; possibly TRBD2 for D (6 bases). The read terminates 3 residues ahead of where the CDR3 ends, so the germline J gene completes it. This CDR3 comprises 14 residues. V lost 8 bases and J 5 bases, leaving 16 bases between the germline ends. CDR1 is SNHLY and CDR2 is FYNNEI in the germline V gene.

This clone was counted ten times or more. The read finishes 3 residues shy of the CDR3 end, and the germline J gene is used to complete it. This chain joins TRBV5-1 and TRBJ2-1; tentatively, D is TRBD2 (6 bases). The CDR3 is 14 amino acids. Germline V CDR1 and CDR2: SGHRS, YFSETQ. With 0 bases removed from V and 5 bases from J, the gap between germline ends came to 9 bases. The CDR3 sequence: CASSLVLANNEQFF. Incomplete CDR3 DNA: TGCGCCAGCAGCTTGGTACTAGCAAACAATGAG.

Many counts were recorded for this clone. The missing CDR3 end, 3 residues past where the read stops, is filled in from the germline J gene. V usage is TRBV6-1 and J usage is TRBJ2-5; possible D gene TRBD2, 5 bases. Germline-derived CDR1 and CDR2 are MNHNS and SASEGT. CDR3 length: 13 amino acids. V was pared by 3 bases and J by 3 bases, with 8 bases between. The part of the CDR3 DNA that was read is TGTGCCAGCAGTGAGGACTGGGAAGAGACC. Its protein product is CASSEDWEET. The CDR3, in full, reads CASSEDWEETQYF.

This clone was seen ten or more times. The CDR3 protein is CASSPTIVGDTGELFF. The covered CDR3 bases are TGTGCCAGCTCACCCACGATCGTCGGTGACACCGGGGAG. The J gene is TRBJ2-2, the V gene TRBV18; no definite D call. Read coverage stops 3 residues before the CDR3 terminus; the germline J gene supplies the remainder. Per germline, CDR1 KGHSH and CDR2 LQKENI. The CDR3 has 16 residues. V was cut by 3 bases and J by 3 bases, with 14 bases left in between.

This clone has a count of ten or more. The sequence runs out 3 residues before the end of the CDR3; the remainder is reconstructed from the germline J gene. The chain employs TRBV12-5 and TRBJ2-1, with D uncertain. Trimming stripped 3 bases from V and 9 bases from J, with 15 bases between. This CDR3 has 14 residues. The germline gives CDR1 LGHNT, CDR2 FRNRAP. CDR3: CASGFLRPGGEQFF. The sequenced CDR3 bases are TGTGCTAGTGGTTTCTTACGGCCGGGTGGTGAG.

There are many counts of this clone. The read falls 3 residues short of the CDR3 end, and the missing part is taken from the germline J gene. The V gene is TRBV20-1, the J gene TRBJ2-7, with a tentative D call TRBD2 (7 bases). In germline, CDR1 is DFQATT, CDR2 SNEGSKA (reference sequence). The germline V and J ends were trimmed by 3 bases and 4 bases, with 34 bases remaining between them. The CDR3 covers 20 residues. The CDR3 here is CSASSLGLGLGGYSGYEQYF. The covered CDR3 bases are TGCAGTGCTAGTTCTTTGGGTCTGGGCCTCGGGGGCTATAGCGGGTACGAG.

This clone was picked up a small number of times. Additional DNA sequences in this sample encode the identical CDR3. CDR3 region: CASSGQGQETQYF. The DNA read from the CDR3 is TGTGCCAGCAGTGGACAGGGCCAAGAGACC. The chain uses TRBV2 and TRBJ2-5; 7 positions agree with TRBD1. The read is 3 residues too short to cover the CDR3 end, so that end is filled in from the germline J gene. CDR3 length: 13 amino acids. The junction had 0 bases not matched to a gene; V was cut back by 4 bases and J by 1 base. CDR1 and CDR2 (germline): SNHLY, FYNNEI.

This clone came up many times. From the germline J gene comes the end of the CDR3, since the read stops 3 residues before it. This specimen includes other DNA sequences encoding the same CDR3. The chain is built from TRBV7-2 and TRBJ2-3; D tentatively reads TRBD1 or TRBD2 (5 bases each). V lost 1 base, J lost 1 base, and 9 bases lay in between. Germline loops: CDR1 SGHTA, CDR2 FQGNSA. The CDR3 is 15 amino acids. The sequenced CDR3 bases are TGTGCCAGCAGCTTAGGAGGGGCGCGCACAGATACG. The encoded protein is CASSLGGARTDT. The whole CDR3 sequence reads CASSLGGARTDTQYF.

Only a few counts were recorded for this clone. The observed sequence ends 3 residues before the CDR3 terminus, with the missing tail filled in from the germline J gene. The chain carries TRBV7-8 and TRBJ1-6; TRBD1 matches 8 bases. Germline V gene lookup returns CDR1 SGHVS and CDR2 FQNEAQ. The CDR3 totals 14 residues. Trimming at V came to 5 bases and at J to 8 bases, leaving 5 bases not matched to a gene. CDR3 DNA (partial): TGTGCCAGCAGCCCAGGGGGCGAGGATTCACCC. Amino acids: CASSPGGEDSP. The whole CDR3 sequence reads CASSPGGEDSPLHF.

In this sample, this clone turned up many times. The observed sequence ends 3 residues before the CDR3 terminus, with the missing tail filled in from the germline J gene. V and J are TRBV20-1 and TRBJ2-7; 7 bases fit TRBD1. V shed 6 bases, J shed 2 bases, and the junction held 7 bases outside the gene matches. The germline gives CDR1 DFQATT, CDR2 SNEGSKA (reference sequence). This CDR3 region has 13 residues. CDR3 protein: CSAPRGLAYEQYF. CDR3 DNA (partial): TGCAGTGCCCCGAGGGGGCTTGCCTACGAG.

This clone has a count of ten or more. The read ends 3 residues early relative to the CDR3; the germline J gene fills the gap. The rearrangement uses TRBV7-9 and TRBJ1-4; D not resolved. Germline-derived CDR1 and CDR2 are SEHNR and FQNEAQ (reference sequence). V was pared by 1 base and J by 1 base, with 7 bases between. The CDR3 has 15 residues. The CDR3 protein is CASSLGAITNEKLFF. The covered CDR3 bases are TGTGCCAGCAGCTTAGGGGCGATAACTAATGAAAAA.

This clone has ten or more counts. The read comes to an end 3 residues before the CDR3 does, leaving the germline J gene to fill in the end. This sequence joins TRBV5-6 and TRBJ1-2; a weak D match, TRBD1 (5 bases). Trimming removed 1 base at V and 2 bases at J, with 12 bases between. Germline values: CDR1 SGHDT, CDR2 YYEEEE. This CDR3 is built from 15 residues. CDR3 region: CASSLTDSPNYGYTF. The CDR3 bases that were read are TGTGCCAGCAGCTTGACCGACAGCCCCAACTATGGC.

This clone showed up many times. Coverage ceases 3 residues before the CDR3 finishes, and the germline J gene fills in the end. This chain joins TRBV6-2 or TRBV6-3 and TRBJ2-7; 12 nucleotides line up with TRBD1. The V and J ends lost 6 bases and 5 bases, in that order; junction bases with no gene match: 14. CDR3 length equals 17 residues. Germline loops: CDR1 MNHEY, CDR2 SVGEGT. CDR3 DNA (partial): TGTGCCAGCAGATCCGGGACAGGGGGCCTTAATCGCAACGAG. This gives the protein CASRSGTGGLNRNE. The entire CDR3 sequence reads CASRSGTGGLNRNEQYF.

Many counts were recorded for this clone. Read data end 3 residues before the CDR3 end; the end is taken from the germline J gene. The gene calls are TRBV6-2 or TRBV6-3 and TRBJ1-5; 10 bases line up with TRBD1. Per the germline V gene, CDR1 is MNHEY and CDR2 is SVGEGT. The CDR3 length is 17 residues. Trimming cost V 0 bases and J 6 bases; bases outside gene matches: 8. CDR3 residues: CASSYSNGQGGGQPQHF. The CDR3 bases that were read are TGTGCCAGCAGTTACTCCAACGGACAGGGGGGAGGTCAGCCC.

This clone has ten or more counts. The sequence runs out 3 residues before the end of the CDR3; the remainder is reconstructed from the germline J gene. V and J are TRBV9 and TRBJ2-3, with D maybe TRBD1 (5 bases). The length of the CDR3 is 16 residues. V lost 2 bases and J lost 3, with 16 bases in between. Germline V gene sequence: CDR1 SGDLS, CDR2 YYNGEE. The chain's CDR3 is CASSVSQGRSTDTQYF. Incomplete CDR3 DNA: TGTGCCAGCAGCGTGTCCCAGGGAAGGAGTACAGATACG.

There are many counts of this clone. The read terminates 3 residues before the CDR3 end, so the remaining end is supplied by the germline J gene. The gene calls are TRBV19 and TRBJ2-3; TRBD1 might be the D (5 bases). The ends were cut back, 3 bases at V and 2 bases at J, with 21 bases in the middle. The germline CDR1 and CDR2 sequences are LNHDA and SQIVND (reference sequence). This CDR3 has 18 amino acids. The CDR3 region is CASSMQHSPTENTDTQYF. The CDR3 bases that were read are TGTGCCAGTAGTATGCAGCACTCTCCGACAGAAAACACAGATACG. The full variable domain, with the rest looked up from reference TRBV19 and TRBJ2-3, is DGGITQSPKYLFRKEGQNVTLSCEQNLNHDAMYWYRQDPGQGLRLIYYSQIVNDFQKGDIAEGYSVSREKKESFPLTVTSAQKNPTAFYLCASSMQHSPTENTDTQYFGPGTRLTVL.

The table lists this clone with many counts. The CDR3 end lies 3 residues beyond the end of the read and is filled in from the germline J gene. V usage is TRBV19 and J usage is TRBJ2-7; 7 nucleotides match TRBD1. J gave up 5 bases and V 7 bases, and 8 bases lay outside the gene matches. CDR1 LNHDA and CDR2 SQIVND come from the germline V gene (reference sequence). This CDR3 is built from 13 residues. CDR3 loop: CASNRQGWDEQYF. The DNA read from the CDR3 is TGTGCCAGTAATAGACAGGGTTGGGACGAG.

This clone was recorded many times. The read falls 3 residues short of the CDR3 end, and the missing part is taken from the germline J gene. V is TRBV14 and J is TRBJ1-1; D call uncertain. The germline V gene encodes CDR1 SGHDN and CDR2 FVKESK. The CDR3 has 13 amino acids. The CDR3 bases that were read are TGTGCCAGCAGCCTAAAAGCGAGGCAGGAA. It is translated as CASSLKARQE. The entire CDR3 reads CASSLKARQEAFF. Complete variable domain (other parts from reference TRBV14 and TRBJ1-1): EAGVTQFPSHSVIEKGQTVTLRCDPISGHDNLYWYRRVMGKEIKFLLHFVKESKQDESGMPNNRFLAERTGGTYSTLKVQPAELEDSGVYFCASSLKARQEAFFGQGTRLTVV.

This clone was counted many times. The CDR3 loop reads CSASISGRSYNEQFF. The part of the CDR3 DNA that was read is TGCAGTGCTAGTATTAGCGGGAGGTCCTACAATGAG. The V call is TRBV20-1, the J call TRBJ2-1; TRBD2 matches at 10 bases. The read halts 3 residues ahead of the CDR3 end, with the missing end drawn from the germline J gene. Looked up from germline, CDR1 is DFQATT and CDR2 is SNEGSKA (reference sequence). The junction had 3 bases not matched to a gene; V was cut back by 3 bases and J by 1 base. The CDR3 sequence is 15 residues long.

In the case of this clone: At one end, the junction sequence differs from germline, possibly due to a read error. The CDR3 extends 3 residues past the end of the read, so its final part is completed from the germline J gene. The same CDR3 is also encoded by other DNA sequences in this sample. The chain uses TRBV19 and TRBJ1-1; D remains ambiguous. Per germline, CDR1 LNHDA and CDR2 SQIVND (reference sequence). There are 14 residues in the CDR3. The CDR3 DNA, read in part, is TGTGCCAGCAGTATAGTAGGGTTACTAGATGAA. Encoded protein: CASSIVGLLDE. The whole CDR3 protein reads CASSIVGLLDEAFF.

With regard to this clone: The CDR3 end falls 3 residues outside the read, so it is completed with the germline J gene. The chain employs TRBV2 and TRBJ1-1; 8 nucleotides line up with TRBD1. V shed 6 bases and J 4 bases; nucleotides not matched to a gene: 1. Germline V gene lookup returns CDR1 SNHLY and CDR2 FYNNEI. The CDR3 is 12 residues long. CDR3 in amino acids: CASRTGATEAFF. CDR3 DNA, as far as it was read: TGTGCCAGCAGGACAGGGGCCACTGAA.

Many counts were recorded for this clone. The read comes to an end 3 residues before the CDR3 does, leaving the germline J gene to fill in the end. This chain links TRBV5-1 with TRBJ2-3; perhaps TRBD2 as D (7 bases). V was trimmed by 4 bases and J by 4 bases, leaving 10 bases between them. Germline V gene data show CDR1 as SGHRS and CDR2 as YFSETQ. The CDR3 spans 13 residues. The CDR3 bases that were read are TGCGCCAGCAGCAGAGGGGGGGCAGATACG. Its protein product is CASSRGGADT. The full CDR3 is CASSRGGADTQYF.

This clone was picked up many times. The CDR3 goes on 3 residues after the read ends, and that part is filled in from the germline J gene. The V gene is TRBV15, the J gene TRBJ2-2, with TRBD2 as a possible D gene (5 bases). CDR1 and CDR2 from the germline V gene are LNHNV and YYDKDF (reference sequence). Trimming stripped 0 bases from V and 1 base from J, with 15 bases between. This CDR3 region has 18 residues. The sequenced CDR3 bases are TGTGCCACCAGCAGAGATGGAAGTGGCGGGCAGAACACCGGGGAG. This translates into CATSRDGSGGQNTGE. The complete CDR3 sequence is CATSRDGSGGQNTGELFF.

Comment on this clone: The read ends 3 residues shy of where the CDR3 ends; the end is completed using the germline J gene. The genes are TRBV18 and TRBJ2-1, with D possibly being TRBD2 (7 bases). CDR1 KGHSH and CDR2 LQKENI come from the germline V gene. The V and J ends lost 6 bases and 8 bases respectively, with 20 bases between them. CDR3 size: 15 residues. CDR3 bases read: TGTGCCAGCTCCCCCCGACTAGCCCCAGGGGATGAG. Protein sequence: CASSPRLAPGDE. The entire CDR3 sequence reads CASSPRLAPGDEQFF.

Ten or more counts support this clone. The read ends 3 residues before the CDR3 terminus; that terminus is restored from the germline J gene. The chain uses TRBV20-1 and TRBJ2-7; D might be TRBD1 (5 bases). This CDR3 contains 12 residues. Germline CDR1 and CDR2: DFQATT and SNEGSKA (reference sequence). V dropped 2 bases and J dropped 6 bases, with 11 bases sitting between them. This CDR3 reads CSARSQQAEQYF. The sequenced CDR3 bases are TGCAGTGCTAGATCCCAACAGGCCGAG.

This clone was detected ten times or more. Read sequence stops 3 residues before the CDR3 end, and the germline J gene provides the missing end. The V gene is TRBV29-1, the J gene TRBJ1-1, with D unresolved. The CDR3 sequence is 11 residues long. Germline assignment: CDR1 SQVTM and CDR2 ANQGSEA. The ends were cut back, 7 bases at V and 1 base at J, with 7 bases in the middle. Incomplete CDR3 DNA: TGCAGCGCCCCAGGGAACACTGAA. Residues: CSAPGNTE. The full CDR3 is CSAPGNTEAFF.

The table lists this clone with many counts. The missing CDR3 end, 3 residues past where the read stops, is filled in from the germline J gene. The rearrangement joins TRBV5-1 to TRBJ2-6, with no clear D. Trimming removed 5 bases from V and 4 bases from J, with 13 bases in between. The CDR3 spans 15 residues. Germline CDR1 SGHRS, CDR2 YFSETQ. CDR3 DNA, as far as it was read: TGCGCCAGCAGGAAGTACTCTTCCGGGGCCAACGTC. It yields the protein CASRKYSSGANV. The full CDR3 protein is CASRKYSSGANVLTF.